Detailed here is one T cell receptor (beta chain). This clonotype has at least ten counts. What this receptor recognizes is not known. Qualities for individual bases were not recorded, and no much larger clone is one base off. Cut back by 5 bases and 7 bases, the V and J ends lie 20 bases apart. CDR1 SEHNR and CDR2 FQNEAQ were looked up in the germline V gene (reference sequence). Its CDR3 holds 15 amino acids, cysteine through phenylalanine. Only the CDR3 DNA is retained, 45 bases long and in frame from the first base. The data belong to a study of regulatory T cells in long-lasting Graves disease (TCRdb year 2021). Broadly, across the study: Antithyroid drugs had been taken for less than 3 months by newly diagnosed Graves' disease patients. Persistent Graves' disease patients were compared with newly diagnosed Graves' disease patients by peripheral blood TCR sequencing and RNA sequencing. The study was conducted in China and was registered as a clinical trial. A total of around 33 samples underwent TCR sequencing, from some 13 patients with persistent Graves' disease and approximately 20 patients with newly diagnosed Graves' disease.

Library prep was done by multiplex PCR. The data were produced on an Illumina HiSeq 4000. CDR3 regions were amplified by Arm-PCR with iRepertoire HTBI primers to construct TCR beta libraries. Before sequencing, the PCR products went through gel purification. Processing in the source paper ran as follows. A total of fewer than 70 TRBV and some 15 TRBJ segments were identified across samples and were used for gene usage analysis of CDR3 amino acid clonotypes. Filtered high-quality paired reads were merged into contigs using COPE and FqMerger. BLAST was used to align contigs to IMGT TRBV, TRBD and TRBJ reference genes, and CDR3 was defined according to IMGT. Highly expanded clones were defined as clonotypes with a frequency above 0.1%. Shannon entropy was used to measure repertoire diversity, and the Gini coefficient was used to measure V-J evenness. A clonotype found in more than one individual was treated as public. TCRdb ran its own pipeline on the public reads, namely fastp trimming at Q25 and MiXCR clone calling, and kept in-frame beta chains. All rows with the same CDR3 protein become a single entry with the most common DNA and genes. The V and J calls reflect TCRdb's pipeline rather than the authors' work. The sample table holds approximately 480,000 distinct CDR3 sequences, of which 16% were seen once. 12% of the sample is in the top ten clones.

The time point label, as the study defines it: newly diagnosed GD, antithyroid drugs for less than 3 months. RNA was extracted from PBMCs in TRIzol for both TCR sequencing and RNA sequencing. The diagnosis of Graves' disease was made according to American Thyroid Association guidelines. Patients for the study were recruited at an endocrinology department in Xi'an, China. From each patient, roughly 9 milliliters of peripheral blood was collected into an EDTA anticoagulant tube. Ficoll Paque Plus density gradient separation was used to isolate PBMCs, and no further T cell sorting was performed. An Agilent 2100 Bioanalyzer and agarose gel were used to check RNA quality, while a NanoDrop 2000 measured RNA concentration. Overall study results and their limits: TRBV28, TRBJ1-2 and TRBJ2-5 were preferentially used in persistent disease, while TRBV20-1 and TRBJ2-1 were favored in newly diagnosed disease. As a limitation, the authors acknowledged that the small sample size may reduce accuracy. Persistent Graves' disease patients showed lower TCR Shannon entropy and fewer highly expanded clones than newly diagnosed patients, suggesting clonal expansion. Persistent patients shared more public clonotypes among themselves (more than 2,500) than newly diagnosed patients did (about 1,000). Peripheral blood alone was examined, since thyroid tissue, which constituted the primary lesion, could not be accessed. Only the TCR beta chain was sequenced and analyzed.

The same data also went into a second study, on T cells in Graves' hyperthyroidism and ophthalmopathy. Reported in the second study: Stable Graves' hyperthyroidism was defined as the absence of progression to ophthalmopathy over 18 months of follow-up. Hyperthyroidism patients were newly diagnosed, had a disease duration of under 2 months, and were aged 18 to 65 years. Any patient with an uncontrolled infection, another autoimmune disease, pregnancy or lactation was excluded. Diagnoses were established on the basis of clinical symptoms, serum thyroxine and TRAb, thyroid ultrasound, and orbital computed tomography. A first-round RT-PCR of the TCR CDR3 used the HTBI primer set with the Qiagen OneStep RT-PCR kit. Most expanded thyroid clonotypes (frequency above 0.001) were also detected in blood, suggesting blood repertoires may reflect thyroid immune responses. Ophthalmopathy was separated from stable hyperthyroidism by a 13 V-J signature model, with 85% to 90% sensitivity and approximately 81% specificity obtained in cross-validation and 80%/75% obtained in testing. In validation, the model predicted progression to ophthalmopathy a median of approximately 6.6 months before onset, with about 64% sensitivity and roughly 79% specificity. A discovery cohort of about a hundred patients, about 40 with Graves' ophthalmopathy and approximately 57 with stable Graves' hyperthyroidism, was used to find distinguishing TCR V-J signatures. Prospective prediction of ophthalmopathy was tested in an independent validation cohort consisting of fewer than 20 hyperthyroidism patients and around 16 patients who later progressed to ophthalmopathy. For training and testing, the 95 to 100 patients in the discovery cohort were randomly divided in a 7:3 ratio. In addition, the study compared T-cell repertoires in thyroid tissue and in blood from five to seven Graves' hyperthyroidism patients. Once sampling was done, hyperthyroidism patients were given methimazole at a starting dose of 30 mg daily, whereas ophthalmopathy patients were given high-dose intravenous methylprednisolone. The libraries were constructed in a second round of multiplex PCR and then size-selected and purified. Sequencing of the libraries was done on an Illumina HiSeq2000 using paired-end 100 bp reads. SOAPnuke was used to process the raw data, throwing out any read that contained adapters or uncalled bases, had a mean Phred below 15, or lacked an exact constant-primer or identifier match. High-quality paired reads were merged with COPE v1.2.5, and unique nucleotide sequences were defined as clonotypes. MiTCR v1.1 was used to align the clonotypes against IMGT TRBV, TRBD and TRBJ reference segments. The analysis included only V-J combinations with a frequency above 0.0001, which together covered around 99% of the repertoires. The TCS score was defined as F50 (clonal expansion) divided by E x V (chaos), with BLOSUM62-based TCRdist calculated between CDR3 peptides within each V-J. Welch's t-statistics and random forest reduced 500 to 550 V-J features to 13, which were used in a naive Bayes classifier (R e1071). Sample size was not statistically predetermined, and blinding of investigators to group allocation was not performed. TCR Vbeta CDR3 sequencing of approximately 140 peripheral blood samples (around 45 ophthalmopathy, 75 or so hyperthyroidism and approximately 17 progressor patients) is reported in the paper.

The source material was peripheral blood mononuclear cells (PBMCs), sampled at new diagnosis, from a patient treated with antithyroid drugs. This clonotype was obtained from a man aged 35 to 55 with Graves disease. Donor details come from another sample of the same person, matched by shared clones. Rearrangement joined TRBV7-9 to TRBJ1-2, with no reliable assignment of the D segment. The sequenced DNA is TGTGCCAGCAGCGTACCGGGGTTCCCCCCGAGTGGCTACACCTTC. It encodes CASSVPGFPPSGYTF.